The 18 T cell receptor beta chains given below trace back to one sample, sequenced in a study of cytomegalovirus exposure and HLA in healthy donors. Use of 60 Vbeta and 13 Jbeta primers characterized the PCR. TCRdb's table, derived via immunoSEQ multiplex PCR, lists solely in-frame clones and lacks some. The data show about 140,000 clones, with approximately 82% seen just once and 1.2% to 1.5% held by the top ten. The sample taken for sequencing was PBMCs. The receptors here all came from a young man in good health and CMV-seropositive.

The J gene is TRBJ2-5, the V gene TRBV19; tentatively, D is TRBD1 (5 bases). The CDR3 has 13 residues. CDR1 LNHDA and CDR2 SQIVND come from the germline V gene (reference sequence). Trimming shortened V by 3 bases and J by 5 bases, and 10 bases separated the two germline ends. The CDR3 DNA sequence: TGTGCCAGTAGTATCCAGGGTCTGGAGACCCAGTACTTC. Translating gives CASSIQGLETQYF.

This clone showed up just a few times. The V call is TRBV28, the J call TRBJ1-2; TRBD1 is a possible D gene (6 bases). The CDR3 contains 13 residues. Trimming took off 7 bases at V and 4 bases at J, with 13 bases between the two ends. CDR1 is MDHEN, CDR2 SYDVKM, per germline. The CDR3 protein is CASTEGQVYGYTF. The CDR3 coding sequence is TGTGCCAGCACCGAGGGACAAGTCTATGGCTACACCTTC.

CDR3 in amino acids: CASSSGRRGETQYF. CDR3 DNA: TGTGCCAGCAGCTCGGGGCGCCGGGGGGAGACCCAGTACTTC. V and J are TRBV13 and TRBJ2-5, with D tentatively TRBD2 (6 bases). The V gene's germline CDR1 is PRHDT and CDR2 FYEKMQ (reference sequence). CDR3 size: 14 residues. The V end was cut by 4 bases, the J end by 5 bases, with 14 bases between.

The chain employs TRBV9 and TRBJ2-7, with 9 bases that match TRBD2. V lost 4 bases to trimming and J lost 5 bases; unmatched junction nucleotides: 16. From germline, CDR1 is SGDLS and CDR2 YYNGEE. The CDR3 has 17 amino acids. The CDR3 region is CASSPLGGRAVNNEQYF. The CDR3 bases are TGTGCCAGCAGCCCCCTCGGCGGGAGGGCCGTTAACAACGAGCAGTACTTC.

This chain joins TRBV4-1 and TRBJ2-7; a possible D gene is TRBD2 (5 bases). The CDR3 is made up of 13 amino acids. Trimming took off 0 bases at V and 4 bases at J, with 7 bases between the two ends. Germline loops: CDR1 MGHRA, CDR2 YSYEKL. The CDR3 nucleotides are TGCGCCAGCAGCCAAGAGACTATTTACGAGCAGTACTTC. Encoded protein: CASSQETIYEQYF.

The chain is built from TRBV9 and TRBJ2-3, with 9 bases matching TRBD2. The CDR3 spans 15 residues. Germline V gives CDR1 SGDLS, CDR2 YYNGEE. J lost 1 base, V lost 7 bases, and 7 bases had no gene match. CDR3 nucleotide sequence: TGTGCCAGCGGGGAGCGGGGGGACGGCACAGATACGCAGTATTTT. Its protein product is CASGERGDGTDTQYF.

The chain links TRBV11-3 to TRBJ2-7; TRBD1 aligns across 9 bases. Losses at the gene ends were 4 bases for V and 5 bases for J; bases not matched to a gene: 6. This CDR3 is 14 amino acids long. Germline values: CDR1 SGHNT, CDR2 YENEEA. CDR3 nucleotide sequence: TGTGCCAGCAGCTCGGACAGGGGAAACCACGAGCAGTACTTC. Amino acids: CASSSDRGNHEQYF.

This chain uses TRBV28 with TRBJ1-2; D not resolved. V lost 8 bases to trimming and J lost 2 bases, with 6 bases between them. The CDR3 has 11 amino acids. CDR1 and CDR2 from the germline V gene are MDHEN and SYDVKM. DNA for the CDR3: TGTGCCAGCCTAGGAAACTATGGCTACACCTTC. As protein: CASLGNYGYTF.

The gene calls are TRBV2 and TRBJ1-5; 9 bases map to TRBD1. From germline, CDR1 is SNHLY and CDR2 FYNNEI. The CDR3 sequence is 15 residues long. The V gene end was trimmed by 5 bases and the J gene end by 1 base; junction bases not matched to a gene: 3. The CDR3 DNA follows: TGTGCCAGCAGTTCACAGGGGGCGAGCAATCAGCCCCAGCATTTT. This translates into CASSSQGASNQPQHF.

Concerning this clone itself: The junction differs from germline at one of its ends, possibly a read error. The chain uses TRBV23-1 and TRBJ2-2; a possible D gene is TRBD2 (5 bases). TRBV23-1 is treated as an ORF (open reading frame) with a function not yet certain. The CDR3 length is 14 residues. CDR3 residues: CASTHKLEHRGAVF. CDR3 DNA: TGCGCCAGCACCCATAAACTCGAACACCGGGGAGCTGTTTTT.

The CDR3 nucleotides are TGTGCCAGCAGCTCAAAGCGGGGGGTGGTCAGGGAGACCCAGTACTTC. It is translated as CASSSKRGVVRETQYF. The chain employs TRBV13 and TRBJ2-5; 9 bases map to TRBD2. J lost 5 bases, V lost 4 bases, and 11 bases had no gene match. The CDR3 covers 16 residues. Germline CDR1 PRHDT, CDR2 FYEKMQ (reference sequence).

This clone was seen a handful of times. The V gene is TRBV7-9, the J gene TRBJ1-1, with a possible D match to TRBD1 (6 bases). Trimming shortened V by 4 bases and J by 1 base, and 13 bases separated the two germline ends. Germline V gene data show CDR1 as SEHNR and CDR2 as FQNEAQ (reference sequence). The CDR3 length is 15 residues. Here the CDR3 reads CASSSQTGWNTEAFF. The CDR3 nucleotides are TGTGCCAGCAGCTCACAGACAGGTTGGAACACTGAAGCTTTCTTT.

The V and J genes are TRBV10-2 and TRBJ1-4; a weak D match, TRBD1 (5 bases). Germline CDR1 and CDR2: WSHSY and SAAADI. The CDR3 is made up of 13 amino acids. Trimming cost V 7 bases and J 6 bases, with 12 bases left between them. CDR3 protein: CASNQGPHEKLFF. CDR3 coding DNA: TGCGCCAGCAATCAGGGCCCCCATGAAAAACTGTTTTTT.

This sequence joins TRBV28 and TRBJ2-1, with D unresolved. V lost 6 bases to trimming and J lost 8 bases, with 11 bases between them. The germline V gene encodes CDR1 MDHEN and CDR2 SYDVKM. The CDR3 length is 12 residues. This chain's CDR3 is CASRGYRDEQFF. For the CDR3, the DNA is TGTGCCAGCAGGGGCTACCGCGATGAGCAGTTCTTC.

On this clone: The identical CDR3 is also encoded by other nucleotide sequences in the sample. The rearrangement links TRBV7-3 to TRBJ2-1, with 10 bases aligning to TRBD2. V trimming: 5 bases; J trimming: 0 bases; junction bases outside the gene matches: 1. The CDR3 length is 15 residues. Germline V gives CDR1 SGHTA, CDR2 FQGTGA. The chain's CDR3 is CASSRTSGSYNEQFF. CDR3 DNA sequence: TGTGCCAGCAGCAGGACTAGCGGCTCCTACAATGAGCAGTTCTTC.

The table lists this clone with a count of one. J is TRBJ2-3 and V is TRBV28; 7 positions agree with TRBD1. V lost 7 bases, J lost 4 bases, and 5 bases stayed unmatched. Germline CDR1 is MDHEN and CDR2 is SYDVKM. The CDR3 has 13 amino acids. The CDR3 DNA sequence: TGTGCCAGCACCCCCACAGGGGCAGATACGCAGTATTTT. It is translated as CASTPTGADTQYF.

V is TRBV5-8 and J is TRBJ2-5; D is unclear. Judging by the DNA end, TRBJ2-7 fits better; the J call may be wrong. Germline V gene data show CDR1 as SGHTS and CDR2 as YDEGEE. The CDR3 extends over 12 amino acids. CDR3: CASSLSSYEQYF. As DNA, the CDR3 is TGTGCCAGCAGCTTAAGCTCCTACGAGCAGTACTTC.

The V gene is TRBV10-1, the J gene TRBJ2-2; D is unresolved. V was cut by 6 bases and J by 1 base, with 9 bases left in between. This CDR3 has 14 amino acids. The germline V gene has CDR1 WNHNN and CDR2 SYGVQD (reference sequence). The CDR3, as DNA: TGCGCCAGCAGCCCGTCGGGGAACACCGGGGAGCTGTTTTTT. Translating it yields CASSPSGNTGELFF.